This TCR beta chain originates from a study of blood T cell repertoires in COVID-19. Some clones are missing from TCRdb's copy, which holds only in-frame ones; the method was immunoSEQ multiplex PCR. In the table there are roughly 260,000 clones, 80% to 90% of which are singletons. The length of the CDR3 is 15 residues. Per the germline V gene, CDR1 is SGHNT and CDR2 is YYREEE (reference sequence). J lost 3 bases, V lost 1 base, and 4 bases had no gene match. The J gene is TRBJ1-1, the V gene TRBV5-4; TRBD1 aligns across 9 bases. This sequence originates from a woman aged 45-65 years who had recovered from COVID-19. The material sequenced was PBMCs or T cells enriched from blood (not recorded which). CDR3 sequence (DNA): TGTGCCAGCAGCTTGATGACAGGGGGAGACACTGAAGCTTTCTTT. Translated, it gives CASSLMTGGDTEAFF. The full variable domain, rest sourced from reference TRBV5-4 and TRBJ1-1, is ETGVTQSPTHLIKTRGQQVTLRCSSQSGHNTVSWYQQALGQGPQFIFQYYREEENGRGNFPPRFSGLQFPNYSSELNVNALELDDSALYLCASSLMTGGDTEAFFGQGTRLTVV.